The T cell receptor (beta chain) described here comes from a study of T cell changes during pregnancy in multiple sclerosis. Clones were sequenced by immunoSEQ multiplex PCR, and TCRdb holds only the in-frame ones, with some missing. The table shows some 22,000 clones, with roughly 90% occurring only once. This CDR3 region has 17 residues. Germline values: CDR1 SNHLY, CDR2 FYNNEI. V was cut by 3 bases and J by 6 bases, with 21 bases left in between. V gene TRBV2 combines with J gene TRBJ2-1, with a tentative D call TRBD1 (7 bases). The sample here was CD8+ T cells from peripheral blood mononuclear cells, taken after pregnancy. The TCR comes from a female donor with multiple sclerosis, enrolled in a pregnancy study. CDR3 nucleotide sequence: TGTGCCAGCAGTGAGTACCGCGACAGGGACTCCGGCAATGAGCAGTTCTTC. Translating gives CASSEYRDRDSGNEQFF. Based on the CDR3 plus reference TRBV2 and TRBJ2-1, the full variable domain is EPEVTQTPSHQVTQMGQEVILRCVPISNHLYFYWYRQILGQKVEFLVSFYNNEISEKSEIFDDQFSVERPDGSNFTLKIRSTKLEDSAMYFCASSEYRDRDSGNEQFFGPGTRLTVL.